These T cell receptor beta chains were read from a single sample in a study of control samples from healthy donors and cancer patients. Profiled with immunoSEQ multiplex PCR; TCRdb holds only in-frame clones, not every one. The table lists about 160,000 clones, about 93% of them singletons. The specimen sequenced was blood. These receptors all stem from a woman in her sixties or seventies in good health. Both conserved end residues are part of each CDR3. The order of the fields is CDR3 protein, CDR3 DNA, D gene, V gene, J gene, clone size. The D gene is left open where the match is weak. Clone sizes are given selectively: once, few, many, or a class where the clone is expanded.

CASQGISGTGGSRHF	TGTGCCAGCCAAGGGATATCAGGGACAGGGGGAAGTAGGCATTTT	TRBD1	TRBV6-5	TRBJ1-5	-
CASSRTSGGSTDTQYF	TGCGCCAGCAGCCGTACTAGCGGGGGATCCACAGATACGCAGTATTTT	TRBD2	TRBV5-1	TRBJ2-3	-
CASSIPGVYGYTF	TGTGCCAGTAGTATCCCAGGGGTTTATGGCTACACCTTC	-	TRBV19	TRBJ1-2	-
CASSPKVELWGYGYTF	TGCGCCAGCAGCCCCAAGGTCGAACTTTGGGGCTATGGCTACACCTTC	-	TRBV4-3	TRBJ1-2	-
CASSYLLNTEAFF	TGTGCCAGCTCTTATCTGTTGAACACTGAAGCTTTCTTT	-	TRBV18	TRBJ1-1	-
CASRDSGGGNSPLHF	TGTGCCAGCAGAGACTCCGGGGGTGGTAATTCACCCCTCCACTTT	-	TRBV6-5	TRBJ1-6	-
CASSRQKNTEAFF	TGTGCCAGCAGCAGACAGAAGAACACTGAAGCTTTCTTT	-	TRBV11-3	TRBJ1-1	-
CASRSNTEAFF	TGTGCCAGCAGATCGAACACTGAAGCTTTCTTT	-	TRBV28	TRBJ1-1	-
CASSYGGASYEQYF	TGTGCCAGCAGTTACGGGGGGGCGAGCTACGAGCAGTACTTC	-	TRBV6-2/TRBV6-3	TRBJ2-7	-
CASSYLTGGETQYF	TGTGCCAGCAGTTACCTAACGGGGGGAGAGACCCAGTACTTC	TRBD2	TRBV6-6	TRBJ2-5	-
CASQIWGNQETQYF	TGCGCCAGCCAGATTTGGGGGAACCAAGAGACCCAGTACTTC	-	TRBV5-1	TRBJ2-5	-
CASSLVLAASTDTQYF	TGTGCCAGCAGCTTAGTGCTAGCGGCGAGCACAGATACGCAGTATTTT	TRBD2	TRBV7-8	TRBJ2-3	-
CASSYAYEQYF	TGTGCCAGCAGTTACGCGTACGAGCAGTACTTC	-	TRBV6-2/TRBV6-3	TRBJ2-7	-
CASSQGQGASEPSPLHF	TGCGCCAGCAGCCAGGGACAGGGGGCTTCCGAACCTTCACCCCTCCACTTT	TRBD1	TRBV5-1	TRBJ1-6	-
CASSEAPGVAEKLFF	TGTGCCAGCAGTGAAGCACCAGGGGTCGCGGAAAAACTGTTTTTT	-	TRBV6-1	TRBJ1-4	-
CASSYSGTIAGSPLHF	TGTGCCAGCAGTTACTCGGGAACGATAGCGGGTTCACCCCTCCACTTT	-	TRBV6-5	TRBJ1-6	-
CASRAGTGNTGELFF	TGTGCCAGCAGGGCCGGGACAGGGAACACCGGGGAGCTGTTTTTT	TRBD1	TRBV2	TRBJ2-2	-
CASSQEGSRGSPLHF	TGTGCCAGCAGCCAAGAAGGTTCCAGGGGTTCACCCCTCCACTTT	-	TRBV6-5	TRBJ1-6	once
CASSLGTQLNYGYTF	TGCGCCAGCAGCTTGGGTACACAACTTAACTATGGCTACACCTTC	-	TRBV5-1	TRBJ1-2	-
CASSLIETQYF	TGCGCCAGCAGCTTGATAGAGACCCAGTACTTC	-	TRBV5-1	TRBJ2-5	-
CASSATVGDRGYEQYF	TGTGCCAGCAGTGCCACAGTAGGGGACAGGGGGTACGAGCAGTACTTC	TRBD1	TRBV27	TRBJ2-7	few
CASSHRAENTEAFF	TGTGCCAGCAGTCATCGGGCAGAGAACACTGAAGCTTTCTTT	-	TRBV6-5	TRBJ1-1	-
CSARAGVEQFF	TGCAGTGCTAGAGCGGGGGTTGAGCAGTTCTTC	-	TRBV20-1	TRBJ2-1	-
CASSLGTGVRTDTQYF	TGTGCCAGCAGCTTAGGGACAGGGGTACGGACAGATACGCAGTATTTT	TRBD1	TRBV7-8	TRBJ2-3	-
CASSFNLAGGPETQYF	TGCGCCAGCAGCTTTAATTTGGCGGGGGGGCCCGAGACCCAGTACTTC	TRBD2	TRBV5-1	TRBJ2-5	-
CASSTPGQNEKLFF	TGTGCCAGCAGTACTCCAGGACAGAATGAAAAACTGTTTTTT	-	TRBV6-2/TRBV6-3	TRBJ1-4	once